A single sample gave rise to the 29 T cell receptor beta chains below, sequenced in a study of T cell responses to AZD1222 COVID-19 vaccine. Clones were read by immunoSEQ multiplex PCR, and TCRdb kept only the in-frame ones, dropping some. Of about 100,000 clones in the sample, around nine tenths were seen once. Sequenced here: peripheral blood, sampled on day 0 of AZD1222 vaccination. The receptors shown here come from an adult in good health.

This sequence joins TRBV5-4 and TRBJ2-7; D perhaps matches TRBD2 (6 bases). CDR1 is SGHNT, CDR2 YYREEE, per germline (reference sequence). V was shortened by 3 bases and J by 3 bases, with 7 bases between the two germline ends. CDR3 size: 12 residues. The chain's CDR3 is CASSWRGYEQYF. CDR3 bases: TGTGCCAGCAGCTGGAGGGGCTACGAGCAGTACTTC.

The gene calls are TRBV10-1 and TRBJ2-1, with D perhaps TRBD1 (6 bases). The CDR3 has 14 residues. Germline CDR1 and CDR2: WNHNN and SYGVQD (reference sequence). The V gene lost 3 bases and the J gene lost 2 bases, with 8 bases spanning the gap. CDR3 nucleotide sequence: TGCGCCAGCAGTGAAGACAGGCCCTACAATGAGCAGTTCTTC. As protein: CASSEDRPYNEQFF.

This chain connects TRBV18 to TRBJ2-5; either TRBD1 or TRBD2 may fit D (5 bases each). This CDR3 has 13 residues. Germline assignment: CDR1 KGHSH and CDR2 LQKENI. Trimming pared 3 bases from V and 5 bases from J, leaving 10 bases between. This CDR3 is CASSPGEGETQYF. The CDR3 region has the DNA TGTGCCAGCTCACCGGGGGAAGGGGAGACCCAGTACTTC. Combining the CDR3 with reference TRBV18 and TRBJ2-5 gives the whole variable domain NAGVMQNPRHLVRRRGQEARLRCSPMKGHSHVYWYRQLPEEGLKFMVYLQKENIIDESGMPKERFSAEFPKEGPSILRIQQVVRGDSAAYFCASSPGEGETQYFGPGTRLLVL.

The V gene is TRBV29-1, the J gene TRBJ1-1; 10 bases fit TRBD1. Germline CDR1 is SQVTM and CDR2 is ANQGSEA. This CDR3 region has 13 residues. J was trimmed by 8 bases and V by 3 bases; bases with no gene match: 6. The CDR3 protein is CSVEGDRGLEAFF. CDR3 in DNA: TGCAGCGTTGAGGGTGACAGGGGGCTGGAAGCTTTCTTT.

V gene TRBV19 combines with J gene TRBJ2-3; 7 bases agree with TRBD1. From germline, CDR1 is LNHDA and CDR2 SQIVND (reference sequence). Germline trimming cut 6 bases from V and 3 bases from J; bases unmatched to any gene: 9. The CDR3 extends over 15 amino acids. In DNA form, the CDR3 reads TGTGCCAGTAGGGAGACAGGGTTCGTAACAGATACGCAGTATTTT. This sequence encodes CASRETGFVTDTQYF. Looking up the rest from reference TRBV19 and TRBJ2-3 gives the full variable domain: DGGITQSPKYLFRKEGQNVTLSCEQNLNHDAMYWYRQDPGQGLRLIYYSQIVNDFQKGDIAEGYSVSREKKESFPLTVTSAQKNPTAFYLCASRETGFVTDTQYFGPGTRLTVL.

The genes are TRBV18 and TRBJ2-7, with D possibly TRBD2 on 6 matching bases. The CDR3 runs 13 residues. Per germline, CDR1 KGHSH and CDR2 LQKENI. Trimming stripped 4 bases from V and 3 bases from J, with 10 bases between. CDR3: CASSRDWGYEQYF. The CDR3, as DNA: TGTGCCAGCTCACGGGACTGGGGCTACGAGCAGTACTTC.

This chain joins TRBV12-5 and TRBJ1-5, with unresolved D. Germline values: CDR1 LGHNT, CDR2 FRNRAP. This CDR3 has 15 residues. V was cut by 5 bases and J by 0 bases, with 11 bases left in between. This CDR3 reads CASGKGEGSNQPQHF. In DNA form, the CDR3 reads TGTGCTAGTGGTAAGGGTGAAGGTAGCAATCAGCCCCAGCATTTT. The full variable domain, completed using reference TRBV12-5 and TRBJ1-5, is DARVTQTPRHKVTEMGQEVTMRCQPILGHNTVFWYRQTMMQGLELLAYFRNRAPLDDSGMPKDRFSAEMPDATLATLKIQPSEPRDSAVYFCASGKGEGSNQPQHFGDGTRLSIL.

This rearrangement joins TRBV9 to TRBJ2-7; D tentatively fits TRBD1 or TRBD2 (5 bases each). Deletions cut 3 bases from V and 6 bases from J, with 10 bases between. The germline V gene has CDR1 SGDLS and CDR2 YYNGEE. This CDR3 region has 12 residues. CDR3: CASSAGASEQYF. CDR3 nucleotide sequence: TGTGCCAGCAGCGCCGGGGCCTCCGAGCAGTACTTC.

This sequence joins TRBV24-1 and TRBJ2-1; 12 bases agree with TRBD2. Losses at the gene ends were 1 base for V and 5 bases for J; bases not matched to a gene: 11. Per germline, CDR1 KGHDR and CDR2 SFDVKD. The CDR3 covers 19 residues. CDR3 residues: CATSDFRGTSGRPHNEQFF. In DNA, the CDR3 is TGTGCCACCAGTGATTTTCGAGGTACTAGCGGGAGGCCTCACAATGAGCAGTTCTTC.

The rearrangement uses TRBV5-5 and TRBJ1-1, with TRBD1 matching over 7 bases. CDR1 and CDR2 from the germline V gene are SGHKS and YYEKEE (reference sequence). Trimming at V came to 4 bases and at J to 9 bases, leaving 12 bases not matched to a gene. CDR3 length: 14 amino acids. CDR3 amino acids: CASSPGQDWVQAFF. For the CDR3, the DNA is TGTGCCAGCAGCCCTGGACAGGATTGGGTTCAAGCTTTCTTT.

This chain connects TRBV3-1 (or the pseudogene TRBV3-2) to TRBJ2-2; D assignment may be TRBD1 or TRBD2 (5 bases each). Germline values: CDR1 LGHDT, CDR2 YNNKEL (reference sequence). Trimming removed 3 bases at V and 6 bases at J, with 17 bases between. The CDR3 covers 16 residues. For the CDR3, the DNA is TGTGCCAGCAGCCACTCCCGGGGCCCTCCCTCCGGGGAGCTGTTTTTT. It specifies CASSHSRGPPSGELFF.

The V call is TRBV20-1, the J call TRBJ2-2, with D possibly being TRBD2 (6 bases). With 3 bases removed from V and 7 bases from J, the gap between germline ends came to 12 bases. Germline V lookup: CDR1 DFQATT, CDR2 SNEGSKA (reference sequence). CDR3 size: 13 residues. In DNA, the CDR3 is TGCAGTGCTAGTAGTCCCGGGGGCGGGGAGCTGTTTTTT. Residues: CSASSPGGGELFF.

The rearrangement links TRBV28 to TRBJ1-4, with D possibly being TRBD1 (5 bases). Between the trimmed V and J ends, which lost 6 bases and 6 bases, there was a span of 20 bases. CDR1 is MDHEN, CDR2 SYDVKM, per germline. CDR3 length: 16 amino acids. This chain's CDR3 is CASRPPGPHTHEKLFF. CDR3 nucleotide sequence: TGTGCCAGCAGGCCTCCGGGACCCCATACCCATGAAAAACTGTTTTTT.

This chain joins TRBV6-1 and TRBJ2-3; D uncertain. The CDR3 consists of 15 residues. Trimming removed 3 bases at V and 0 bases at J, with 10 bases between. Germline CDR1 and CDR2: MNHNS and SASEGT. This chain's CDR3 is CASSEFLGSTDTQYF. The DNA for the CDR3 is TGTGCCAGCAGTGAGTTCCTAGGGAGCACAGATACGCAGTATTTT.

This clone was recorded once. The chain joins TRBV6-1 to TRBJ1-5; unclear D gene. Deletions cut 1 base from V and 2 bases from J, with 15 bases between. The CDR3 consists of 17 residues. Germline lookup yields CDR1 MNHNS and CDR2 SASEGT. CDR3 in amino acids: CASSEEGMLAGNQPQHF. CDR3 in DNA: TGTGCCAGCAGTGAAGAGGGTATGTTAGCGGGCAATCAGCCCCAGCATTTT.

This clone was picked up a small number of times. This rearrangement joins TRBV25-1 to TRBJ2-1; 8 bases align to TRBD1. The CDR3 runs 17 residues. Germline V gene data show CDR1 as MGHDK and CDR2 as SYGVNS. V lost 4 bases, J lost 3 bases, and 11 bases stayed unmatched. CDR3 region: CASSATGQGVVYNEQFF. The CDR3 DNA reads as TGTGCCAGCAGTGCCACCGGACAGGGAGTGGTCTACAATGAGCAGTTCTTC. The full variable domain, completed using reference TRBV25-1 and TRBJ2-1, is EADIYQTPRYLVIGTGKKITLECSQTMGHDKMYWYQQDPGMELHLIHYSYGVNSTEKGDLSSESTVSRIRTEHFPLTLESARPSHTSQYLCASSATGQGVVYNEQFFGPGTRLTVL.

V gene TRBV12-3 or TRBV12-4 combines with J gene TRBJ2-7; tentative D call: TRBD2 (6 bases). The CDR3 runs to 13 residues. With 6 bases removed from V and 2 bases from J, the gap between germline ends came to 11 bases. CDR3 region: CASRGGEAYEQYF. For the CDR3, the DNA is TGTGCCAGCAGAGGTGGGGAGGCCTACGAGCAGTACTTC.

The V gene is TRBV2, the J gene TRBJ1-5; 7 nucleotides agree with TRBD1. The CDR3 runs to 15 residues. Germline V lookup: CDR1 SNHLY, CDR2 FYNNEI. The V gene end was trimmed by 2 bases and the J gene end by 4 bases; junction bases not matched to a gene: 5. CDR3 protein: CASSESGQRNQPQHF. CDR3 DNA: TGTGCCAGCAGTGAATCGGGACAGAGAAATCAGCCCCAGCATTTT.

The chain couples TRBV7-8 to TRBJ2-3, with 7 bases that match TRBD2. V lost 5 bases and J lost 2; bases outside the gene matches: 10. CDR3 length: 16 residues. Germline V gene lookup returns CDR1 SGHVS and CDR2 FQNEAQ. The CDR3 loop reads CASSAAGLIATDTQYF. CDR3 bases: TGTGCCAGCAGCGCAGCGGGGCTCATAGCCACAGATACGCAGTATTTT.

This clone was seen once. The CDR3 DNA sequence: TGTGCCAGCAGCTTAACTCGGGGATCCGAGCAGTACTTC. Residues: CASSLTRGSEQYF. The chain has TRBV7-2 and TRBJ2-7; maybe TRBD2 (5 bases). V was cut by 2 bases and J by 6 bases, with 11 bases left in between. CDR1 is SGHTA and CDR2 is FQGNSA in the germline V gene. This CDR3 is built from 13 residues.

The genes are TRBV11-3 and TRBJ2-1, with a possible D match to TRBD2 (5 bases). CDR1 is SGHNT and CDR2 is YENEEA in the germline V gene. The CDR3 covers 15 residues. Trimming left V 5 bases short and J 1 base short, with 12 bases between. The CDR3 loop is CASSLEGGSYNEQFF. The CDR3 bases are TGTGCCAGCAGCCTTGAGGGTGGATCCTACAATGAGCAGTTCTTC.

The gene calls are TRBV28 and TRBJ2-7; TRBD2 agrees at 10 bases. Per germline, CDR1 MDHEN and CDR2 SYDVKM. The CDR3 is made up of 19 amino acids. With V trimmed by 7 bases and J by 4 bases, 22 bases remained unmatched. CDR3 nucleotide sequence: TGTGCCAGCAAACCCCCGGCGGGGGGACAGCGGGAGGGCCCATACGAGCAGTACTTC. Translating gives CASKPPAGGQREGPYEQYF.

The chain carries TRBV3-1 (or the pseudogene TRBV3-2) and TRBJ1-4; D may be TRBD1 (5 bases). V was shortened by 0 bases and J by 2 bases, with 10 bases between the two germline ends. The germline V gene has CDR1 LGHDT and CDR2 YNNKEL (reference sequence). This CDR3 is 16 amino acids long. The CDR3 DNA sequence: TGTGCCAGCAGCCAAGAAGGCAGGGCGACTAATGAAAAACTGTTTTTT. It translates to CASSQEGRATNEKLFF.

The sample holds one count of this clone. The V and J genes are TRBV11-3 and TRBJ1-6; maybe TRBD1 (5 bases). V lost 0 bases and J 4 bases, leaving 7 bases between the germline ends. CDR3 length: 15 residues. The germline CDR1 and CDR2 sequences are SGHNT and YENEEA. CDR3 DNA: TGTGCCAGCAGCTTAGACGGGGGTTATAATTCACCCCTCCACTTT. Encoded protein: CASSLDGGYNSPLHF.

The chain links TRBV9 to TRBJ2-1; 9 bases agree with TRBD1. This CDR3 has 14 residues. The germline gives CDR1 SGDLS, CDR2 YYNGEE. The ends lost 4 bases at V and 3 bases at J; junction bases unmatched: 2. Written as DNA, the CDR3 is TGTGCCAGCAGCATGGGACAGGGCTACAATGAGCAGTTCTTC. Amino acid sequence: CASSMGQGYNEQFF. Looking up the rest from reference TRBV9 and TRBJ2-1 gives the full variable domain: DSGVTQTPKHLITATGQRVTLRCSPRSGDLSVYWYQQSLDQGLQFLIQYYNGEERAKGNILERFSAQQFPDLHSELNLSSLELGDSALYFCASSMGQGYNEQFFGPGTRLTVL.

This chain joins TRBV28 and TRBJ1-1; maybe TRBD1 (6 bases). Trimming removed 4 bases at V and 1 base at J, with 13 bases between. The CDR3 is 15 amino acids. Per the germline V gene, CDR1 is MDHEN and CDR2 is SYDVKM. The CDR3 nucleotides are TGTGCCAGCAGTTCCCCGGACAGACGGAACACTGAAGCTTTCTTT. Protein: CASSSPDRRNTEAFF.

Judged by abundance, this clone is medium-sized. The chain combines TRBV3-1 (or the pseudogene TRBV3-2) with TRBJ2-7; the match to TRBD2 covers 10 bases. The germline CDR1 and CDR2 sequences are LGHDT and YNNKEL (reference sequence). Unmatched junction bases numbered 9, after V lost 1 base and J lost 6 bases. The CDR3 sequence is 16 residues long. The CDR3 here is CASSQGGLAGASEQYF. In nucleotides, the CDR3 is TGTGCCAGCAGCCAAGGGGGGCTAGCGGGGGCGAGCGAGCAGTACTTC.

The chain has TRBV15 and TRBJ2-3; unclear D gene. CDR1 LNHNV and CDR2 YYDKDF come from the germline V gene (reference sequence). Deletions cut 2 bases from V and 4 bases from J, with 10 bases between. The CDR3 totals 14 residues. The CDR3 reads CATSRTTSADTQYF. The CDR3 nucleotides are TGTGCCACCAGCAGAACTACCAGCGCAGATACGCAGTATTTT.

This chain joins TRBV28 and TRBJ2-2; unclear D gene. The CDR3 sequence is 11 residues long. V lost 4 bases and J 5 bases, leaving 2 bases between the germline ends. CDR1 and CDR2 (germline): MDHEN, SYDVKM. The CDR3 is CASSSTGELFF. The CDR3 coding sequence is TGTGCCAGCAGTTCAACCGGGGAGCTGTTTTTT.